Listed below are T cell receptor beta chains from one sample, sequenced in a study of post-analysis software for immune sequencing data. TCRdb reprocessed the PCR reads with MiXCR, giving one entry per CDR3 protein. The sample shows approximately 350,000 distinct CDR3 sequences, less than 40% of them seen only once. The specimen was blood. The receptor set was obtained from a girl under 18 with multiple sclerosis. Each CDR3 is given with its conserved first and last residue. Each record gives: D gene, clone size, V gene, J gene, CDR3 DNA, CDR3 protein. A D gene is named only where the DNA matches it firmly. Where a row states a size, it is once, few, many or the class of an expanded clone; other rows omit it.

d_call: -
clone_size: few
v_call: TRBV12-3/TRBV12-4
j_call: TRBJ1-5
cdr3_nt: TGTGCCAGCAAGAGAGGGTCGGATCAGCCCCAGCATTTT
cdr3_aa: CASKRGSDQPQHF

d_call: -
clone_size: few
v_call: TRBV15
j_call: TRBJ2-3
cdr3_nt: TGTGCCACCAGTCTTGCCGGGACACGCACAGATACGCAGTATTTT
cdr3_aa: CATSLAGTRTDTQYF

d_call: -
clone_size: -
v_call: TRBV30
j_call: TRBJ1-2
cdr3_nt: TGTGCCTGGACGCAGCAGGGGCATGGCTACACCTTC
cdr3_aa: CAWTQQGHGYTF

d_call: -
clone_size: few
v_call: TRBV9
j_call: TRBJ1-5
cdr3_nt: TGTGCCAGCAGCGGCAGGGACCCTTATAGCAATCAGCCCCAGCATTTT
cdr3_aa: CASSGRDPYSNQPQHF

d_call: TRBD1
clone_size: few
v_call: TRBV7-2
j_call: TRBJ1-2
cdr3_nt: TGTGCCAGCAGCTTAGCAGGACAGGGGGTAAATGGCTACACCTTC
cdr3_aa: CASSLAGQGVNGYTF

d_call: TRBD1
clone_size: -
v_call: TRBV28
j_call: TRBJ1-2
cdr3_nt: TGTGCCAGCAGTGGTTATCTTCAGGGGGCAGGAGGCTACACCTTC
cdr3_aa: CASSGYLQGAGGYTF

d_call: -
clone_size: few
v_call: TRBV6-2/TRBV6-3
j_call: TRBJ2-1
cdr3_nt: TGTGCCAGCAGTTACTTCGGGGCCTTTTACAATGAGCAGTTCTTC
cdr3_aa: CASSYFGAFYNEQFF

d_call: TRBD1
clone_size: -
v_call: TRBV7-9
j_call: TRBJ2-1
cdr3_nt: TGTGCCAGCAGCTCTGGACCTCGGGACAGGGGATACAATGAGCAGTTCTTC
cdr3_aa: CASSSGPRDRGYNEQFF

d_call: -
clone_size: few
v_call: TRBV12-3/TRBV12-4
j_call: TRBJ2-7
cdr3_nt: TGTGCCAGCAGTTTACGGGCCGGAAGAGACGAGCAGTACTTC
cdr3_aa: CASSLRAGRDEQYF

d_call: TRBD1
clone_size: -
v_call: TRBV10-3
j_call: TRBJ2-7
cdr3_nt: TGTGCCATCACTGACCGGACAGGGGCCGAGCAGTACTTC
cdr3_aa: CAITDRTGAEQYF

d_call: TRBD1
clone_size: -
v_call: TRBV6-6
j_call: TRBJ1-5
cdr3_nt: TGTGCCAGCAGGAACACCAGACAGGGTGATCAGCCCCAGCATTTT
cdr3_aa: CASRNTRQGDQPQHF

d_call: TRBD1
clone_size: -
v_call: TRBV10-2
j_call: TRBJ1-1
cdr3_nt: TGCGCCAGCACCCCAGACAGGGGAAACACTGAAGCTTTCTTT
cdr3_aa: CASTPDRGNTEAFF

d_call: TRBD2
clone_size: -
v_call: TRBV5-5
j_call: TRBJ2-3
cdr3_nt: TGTGCCAGCAGCTTGTTTTTTAGCGGGGCAGATACGCAGTATTTT
cdr3_aa: CASSLFFSGADTQYF

d_call: TRBD1
clone_size: few
v_call: TRBV5-6
j_call: TRBJ2-7
cdr3_nt: TGTGCCAGCAGCCCCGGACAGGGGGCCTTGACGTACTTC
cdr3_aa: CASSPGQGALTYF

d_call: -
clone_size: few
v_call: TRBV6-1
j_call: TRBJ2-4
cdr3_nt: TGTGCCACCGACAGCGTTCGGGCCAAAAACATTCAGTACTTC
cdr3_aa: CATDSVRAKNIQYF

d_call: -
clone_size: few
v_call: TRBV20-1
j_call: TRBJ2-7
cdr3_nt: TGCAGTGCTAGTGCAGGAGGGGCCGAGCAGTACTTC
cdr3_aa: CSASAGGAEQYF

d_call: -
clone_size: once
v_call: TRBV4-2
j_call: TRBJ1-1
cdr3_nt: TGTGCCAGCAGCCAGGCACAGGGAAGGACTGAAGCTTTCTTT
cdr3_aa: CASSQAQGRTEAFF

d_call: -
clone_size: -
v_call: TRBV6-5
j_call: TRBJ1-1
cdr3_nt: TGTGCCAGCAGTTGGGGGGATAGGGGAACTGAAGCTTTCTTT
cdr3_aa: CASSWGDRGTEAFF

d_call: TRBD1
clone_size: few
v_call: TRBV7-3
j_call: TRBJ1-1
cdr3_nt: TGTGCCAGCAGCTTATACGGACAGGGAAACACTGAAGCTTTCTTT
cdr3_aa: CASSLYGQGNTEAFF

d_call: -
clone_size: -
v_call: TRBV3-1
j_call: TRBJ2-7
cdr3_nt: TGTGCCAGCAGCCAAGCGGACAGAACCTACGAGCAGTACTTC
cdr3_aa: CASSQADRTYEQYF

d_call: -
clone_size: few
v_call: TRBV6-2/TRBV6-3
j_call: TRBJ1-1
cdr3_nt: TGTGCCAGCACACACTCCGGGCCCGATCCTATGAACACTGAAGCTTTCTTT
cdr3_aa: CASTHSGPDPMNTEAFF

d_call: TRBD2
clone_size: -
v_call: TRBV20-1
j_call: TRBJ2-1
cdr3_nt: TGCAGTGCTAGAGGTAGCGGGGGCCACTCCTACAATGAGCAGTTCTTC
cdr3_aa: CSARGSGGHSYNEQFF

d_call: -
clone_size: -
v_call: TRBV7-9
j_call: TRBJ1-2
cdr3_nt: TGTGCCAGCAGCTCCCTGAGGAGTCTAGGTGGCTACACCTTC
cdr3_aa: CASSSLRSLGGYTF

d_call: TRBD2
clone_size: few
v_call: TRBV6-6
j_call: TRBJ2-3
cdr3_nt: TGTGCCAGCAGTTACAGGGTGACTAGCGGGATAGATACGCAGTATTTT
cdr3_aa: CASSYRVTSGIDTQYF

d_call: -
clone_size: few
v_call: TRBV3-1
j_call: TRBJ2-1
cdr3_nt: TGTGCCAGCAGCCAAAGTACGGGTGAGCAGTTCTTC
cdr3_aa: CASSQSTGEQFF

d_call: -
clone_size: few
v_call: TRBV2
j_call: TRBJ2-3
cdr3_nt: TGTGCCAGCAGTCGAATGGGCTGGTCGGAAGATACGCAGTATTTT
cdr3_aa: CASSRMGWSEDTQYF

d_call: TRBD2
clone_size: few
v_call: TRBV20-1
j_call: TRBJ2-1
cdr3_nt: TGCAGTGCTAGAGTAGGAGCGGGGGGGAGCTCCTACAATGAGCAGTTCTTC
cdr3_aa: CSARVGAGGSSYNEQFF

d_call: TRBD1
clone_size: few
v_call: TRBV7-9
j_call: TRBJ1-5
cdr3_nt: TGTGCCAGCAGCTTAGAAGGGACAGGGGACAATCAGCCCCAGCATTTT
cdr3_aa: CASSLEGTGDNQPQHF

d_call: -
clone_size: -
v_call: TRBV5-1
j_call: TRBJ1-6
cdr3_nt: TGCGCCAGCAGCTTGGCCCTGACGAACCCGGGGTCACCCCTCCACTTT
cdr3_aa: CASSLALTNPGSPLHF

d_call: -
clone_size: few
v_call: TRBV12-3/TRBV12-4
j_call: TRBJ2-7
cdr3_nt: TGTGCCAGCAGTTTGGCCAGGTCCTACGAGCAGTACTTC
cdr3_aa: CASSLARSYEQYF

d_call: -
clone_size: -
v_call: TRBV5-6
j_call: TRBJ2-7
cdr3_nt: TGTGCCAGCAGCCCAATGGGCTCTCAAGGCGCCTACGAGCAGTACTTC
cdr3_aa: CASSPMGSQGAYEQYF

d_call: TRBD1
clone_size: few
v_call: TRBV12-3/TRBV12-4
j_call: TRBJ2-7
cdr3_nt: TGTGCCAGCAGTTCGCTGGGACAGGGGTCCTACGAGCAGTACTTC
cdr3_aa: CASSSLGQGSYEQYF

d_call: -
clone_size: -
v_call: TRBV7-9
j_call: TRBJ2-1
cdr3_nt: TGTGCCAGCAGCTCGGGCAGAACCTACGAGCAGTTCTTC
cdr3_aa: CASSSGRTYEQFF

d_call: -
clone_size: -
v_call: TRBV5-1
j_call: TRBJ2-5
cdr3_nt: TGCGCCAGCAGCTGGCAGGCCGGCAGTTTGGGGGAGACCCAGTACTTC
cdr3_aa: CASSWQAGSLGETQYF

d_call: TRBD1
clone_size: -
v_call: TRBV5-1
j_call: TRBJ2-7
cdr3_nt: TGCGCCAGCAGCTTGAATATCGGGACAGGCGACTACGAGCAGTACTTC
cdr3_aa: CASSLNIGTGDYEQYF

d_call: TRBD2
clone_size: -
v_call: TRBV12-3/TRBV12-4
j_call: TRBJ2-3
cdr3_nt: TGTGCCAGCAGTTCCCACGGACTAGCGGGTAGCACAGATACGCAGTATTTT
cdr3_aa: CASSSHGLAGSTDTQYF

d_call: TRBD1
clone_size: few
v_call: TRBV7-2
j_call: TRBJ2-7
cdr3_nt: TGTGCCAGCAGCCTTCAATCCGGGACAGGGGGCTACGAGCAGTACTTC
cdr3_aa: CASSLQSGTGGYEQYF

d_call: -
clone_size: few
v_call: TRBV6-1
j_call: TRBJ2-7
cdr3_nt: TGTGCCAGCCGCGGGGCCCCCTACGAGCAGTACTTC
cdr3_aa: CASRGAPYEQYF

d_call: -
clone_size: few
v_call: TRBV5-1
j_call: TRBJ1-1
cdr3_nt: TGCGCCAGCAGCTTGGAGCAGTTAAAGACTGAAGCTTTCTTT
cdr3_aa: CASSLEQLKTEAFF